The 10 T cell receptor beta chains below all came from one sample that was sequenced in a study of T cells after yellow fever vaccination. TCRdb reprocessed the 5' RACE reads via MiXCR and lists one record per CDR3 protein. The table includes about 310,000 distinct CDR3 sequences, around 3.6% detected once. The sample consisted of PBMCs, taken on the day of the yellow fever booster vaccination. The receptors originated from a young man who received the YFV17D yellow fever vaccine.

V gene TRBV14 combines with J gene TRBJ2-7, with 8 bases lining up with TRBD1. J was trimmed by 3 bases and V by 7 bases; bases with no gene match: 8. Germline values: CDR1 SGHDN, CDR2 FVKESK. This CDR3 spans 14 amino acids. The CDR3 DNA reads as TGTGCCAGCAATGCGGGGACAGGAATCTACGAGCAGTACTTC. Translating it yields CASNAGTGIYEQYF.

The chain employs TRBV20-1 and TRBJ1-1; perhaps TRBD1 as D (5 bases). The CDR3 extends over 15 amino acids. Germline V gives CDR1 DFQATT, CDR2 SNEGSKA (reference sequence). Trimming pared 0 bases from V and 0 bases from J, leaving 11 bases between. This CDR3 reads CSARDRQGLNTEAFF. CDR3 nucleotides: TGCAGTGCTAGAGATAGGCAGGGATTGAACACTGAAGCTTTCTTT.

As concerns this clonotype: This may come from a read error, since a much larger clone is one base off. This chain connects TRBV7-2 to TRBJ2-3; D remains ambiguous. Germline V gene data show CDR1 as SGHTA and CDR2 as FQGNSA. This CDR3 contains 13 residues. The CDR3 DNA follows: TGTGCCAGCAGCCCCCGGTGGTCAGATACGCAGTGTTTT. It codes for CASSPRWSDTQCF.

This clonotype was found many times. V is TRBV6-6 and J is TRBJ1-2, with a possible D match to TRBD1 (6 bases). Trimming removed 4 bases from V and 8 bases from J, with 14 bases in between. CDR1 is MNHNY and CDR2 is SVGAGI in the germline V gene (reference sequence). This CDR3 comprises 13 residues. This chain's CDR3 is CASSWAGDGGYTF. The DNA for the CDR3 is TGTGCCAGCAGTTGGGCAGGGGATGGAGGCTACACCTTC.

This clonotype has just a few counts. V and J are TRBV6-5 and TRBJ2-2; 12 bases match TRBD2. The CDR3 runs 18 residues. CDR1 MNHEY and CDR2 SVGAGI come from the germline V gene. Trimming cost V 8 bases and J 6 bases; bases outside gene matches: 16. DNA of the CDR3: TGTGCCAGCTCCCGGGTGGCTAGCGGGGGGGGATACGCCGGGGAGCTGTTTTTT. This translates into CASSRVASGGGYAGELFF.

In its sample, this clonotype was seen many times. The rearrangement uses TRBV6-2 or TRBV6-3 and TRBJ2-7; perhaps TRBD2 as D (6 bases). CDR3 length equals 13 residues. Germline CDR1 MNHEY, CDR2 SVGEGT. The V end was cut by 4 bases, the J end by 5 bases, with 12 bases between. As DNA, the CDR3 is TGTGCCAGCAGTTTACGGGGGTTGCACGAGCAGTACGTC. It specifies CASSLRGLHEQYV.

This clonotype was seen at least ten times. The chain carries TRBV18 and TRBJ1-5, with TRBD1 as a possible D gene (5 bases). Trimming left V 3 bases short and J 6 bases short, with 12 bases between. The CDR3 has 14 residues. Germline V lookup: CDR1 KGHSH, CDR2 LQKENI. CDR3: CASSPQGEGQPQHF. DNA of the CDR3: TGTGCCAGCTCACCCCAGGGTGAGGGTCAGCCCCAGCATTTT.

This clonotype has ten or more counts. This chain links TRBV5-1 with TRBJ2-7; D ambiguous. The germline V gene has CDR1 SGHRS and CDR2 YFSETQ. Trimming took off 4 bases at V and 2 bases at J, with 10 bases between the two ends. This CDR3 region has 13 residues. This CDR3 is CASSPDRTYEQYF. The CDR3 DNA reads as TGCGCCAGCAGCCCGGACCGTACCTACGAGCAGTACTTC.

This clonotype was seen repeatedly, ten times or more. The chain links TRBV24-1 to TRBJ2-2; 7 bases are shared with TRBD1. The CDR3 runs 15 residues. V was clipped by 10 bases and J by 7 bases; unmatched bases: 14. The germline V gene encodes CDR1 KGHDR and CDR2 SFDVKD. The CDR3 loop reads CATRPDGDSSGELFF. CDR3 nucleotide sequence: TGTGCCACGAGGCCCGACGGGGACAGTAGCGGGGAGCTGTTTTTT.

This clonotype was observed a handful of times. The CDR3 here is CSAPTGTSVYEQFF. CDR3 coding DNA: TGCAGTGCGCCTACCGGGACTAGCGTCTATGAGCAGTTCTTC. The genes are TRBV20-1 and TRBJ2-1; 10 bases match TRBD2. Germline CDR1 is DFQATT and CDR2 is SNEGSKA (reference sequence). The length of the CDR3 is 14 residues. V trimming: 6 bases; J trimming: 8 bases; junction bases outside the gene matches: 10.